This TCR beta chain was recovered during a study of control samples from healthy donors and cancer patients. Profiling relied on immunoSEQ multiplex PCR, and the TCRdb table lists in-frame clones only, not all of them. This sample yields tens of thousands of clones, of which roughly 78% are seen a single time; around 9.1% belongs to the top ten. The germline gives CDR1 SGHRS, CDR2 YFSETQ. V gave up 2 bases and J gave up 1 base, with 6 bases separating them. The CDR3 is 13 residues long. The chain is built from TRBV5-1 and TRBJ1-1, with D unclear. The specimen was blood. The sequence derives from a woman aged 55-70 years in good health. In DNA, the CDR3 is TGCGCCAGCAGCTTTGCACCGAACACTGAAGCTTTCTTT. Translation: CASSFAPNTEAFF.